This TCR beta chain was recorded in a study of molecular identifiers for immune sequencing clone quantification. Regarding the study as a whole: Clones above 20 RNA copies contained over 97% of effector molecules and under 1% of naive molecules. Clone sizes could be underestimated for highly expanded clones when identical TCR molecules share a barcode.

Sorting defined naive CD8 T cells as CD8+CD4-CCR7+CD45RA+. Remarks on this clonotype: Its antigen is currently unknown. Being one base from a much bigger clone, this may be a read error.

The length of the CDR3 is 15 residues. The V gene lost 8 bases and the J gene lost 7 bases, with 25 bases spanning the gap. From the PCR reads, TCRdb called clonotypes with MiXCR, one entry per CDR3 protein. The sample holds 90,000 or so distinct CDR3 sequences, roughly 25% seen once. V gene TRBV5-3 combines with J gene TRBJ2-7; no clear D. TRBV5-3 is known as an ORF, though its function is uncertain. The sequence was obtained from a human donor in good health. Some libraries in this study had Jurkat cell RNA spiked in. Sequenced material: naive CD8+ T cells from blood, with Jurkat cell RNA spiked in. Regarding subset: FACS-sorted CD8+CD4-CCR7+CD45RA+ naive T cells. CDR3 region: CASGLDSGSLREQYF. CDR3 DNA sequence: TGTGCCAGCGGCTTGGATTCCGGCTCATTGAGGGAGCAGTACTTC.